A single sample is the source of the 20 T cell receptor beta chains below, sequenced in a study of shared clonotypes between healthy human individuals. Here immunoSEQ multiplex PCR was the method, and the copy in TCRdb shows in-frame clones only, minus some. The repertoire has 1.4 million to 1.5 million clones, approximately 97% of them found once; the top ten carry roughly 1.2%. The sample consisted of naive CD4+ T cells sorted from blood. The subset here: CD45RA+ positively selected. The receptors derive from a man aged 30 to 39 in good health.

Only one count was recorded for this clone. The chain is built from TRBV7-9 and TRBJ2-2; TRBD2 matches at 12 bases. The CDR3 has 18 amino acids. The germline V gene has CDR1 SEHNR and CDR2 FQNEAQ (reference sequence). With V trimmed by 0 bases and J by 5 bases, 7 bases remained unmatched. This CDR3 is CASSLATSGRSRTGELFF. The CDR3 DNA follows: TGTGCCAGCAGCTTAGCGACTAGCGGGAGATCCCGGACCGGGGAGCTGTTTTTT.

The chain combines TRBV5-1 with TRBJ1-2; D unclear. Germline assignment: CDR1 SGHRS and CDR2 YFSETQ. The V gene lost 4 bases and the J gene lost 2 bases, with 9 bases spanning the gap. The CDR3 has 13 amino acids. The CDR3 DNA reads TGCGCCAGCAGCGATTCCTTAAACTATGGCTACACCTTC. It specifies CASSDSLNYGYTF.

Remarks on this clone: Other DNA sequences from this sample encode an identical CDR3 as well. The chain joins TRBV18 to TRBJ2-7, with D possibly matching TRBD2 (6 bases). V lost 3 bases, J lost 1 base, and 10 bases lay in between. The germline V gene has CDR1 KGHSH and CDR2 LQKENI. The CDR3 consists of 14 residues. CDR3 sequence (DNA): TGTGCCAGCTCACCCGGGACTGTATCCTACGAGCAGTACTTC. It yields the protein CASSPGTVSYEQYF.

The J gene is TRBJ2-7, the V gene TRBV27; D not certain. Germline values: CDR1 MNHEY, CDR2 SMNVEV (reference sequence). The CDR3 has 14 residues. The germline V and J ends were trimmed by 3 bases and 0 bases, with 9 bases remaining between them. CDR3 protein: CASSFSPFSYEQYF. In DNA, the CDR3 is TGTGCCAGCAGTTTCAGTCCGTTCTCCTACGAGCAGTACTTC.

The CDR3 region is CASTPGGDQETQYF. DNA for the CDR3: TGCGCCAGCACCCCAGGGGGGGACCAAGAGACCCAGTACTTC. The genes are TRBV5-1 and TRBJ2-5; TRBD1 or TRBD2 may be the D gene (7 bases each). Trimming removed 6 bases at V and 0 bases at J, with 12 bases between. This CDR3 comprises 14 residues. The germline CDR1 and CDR2 sequences are SGHRS and YFSETQ.

The chain has TRBV28 and TRBJ1-5, with 7 bases aligning to TRBD1. CDR1 and CDR2 (germline): MDHEN, SYDVKM. Unmatched junction bases numbered 1, after V lost 5 bases and J lost 3 bases. This CDR3 region has 13 residues. The CDR3 DNA reads as TGTGCCAGCAGTACAGGGGCCAATCAGCCCCAGCATTTT. Protein: CASSTGANQPQHF. The variable domain in full, completed from reference TRBV28 and TRBJ1-5, reads DVKVTQSSRYLVKRTGEKVFLECVQDMDHENMFWYRQDPGLGLRLIYFSYDVKMKEKGDIPEGYSVSREKKERFSLILESASTNQTSMYLCASSTGANQPQHFGDGTRLSIL.

The chain couples TRBV25-1 to TRBJ2-2; D unclear. The CDR3 is 13 amino acids. Germline V lookup: CDR1 MGHDK, CDR2 SYGVNS. Trimming cost V 4 bases and J 0 bases, with 3 bases left between them. As DNA, the CDR3 is TGTGCCAGCAGTGGATCGAACACCGGGGAGCTGTTTTTT. Protein sequence: CASSGSNTGELFF.

The gene calls are TRBV5-5 and TRBJ2-3, with TRBD1 identical over 11 bases. Trimming cost V 6 bases and J 4 bases; bases outside gene matches: 7. CDR3 length: 15 residues. Germline-derived CDR1 and CDR2 are SGHKS and YYEKEE (reference sequence). The CDR3 nucleotides read TGTGCCAGCATCCTAGGACAGGGGGCCGCAGATACGCAGTATTTT. Translating gives CASILGQGAADTQYF.

This chain connects TRBV5-1 to TRBJ1-1, with TRBD1 matching 9 bases. In germline, CDR1 is SGHRS, CDR2 YFSETQ. The ends lost 2 bases at V and 1 base at J; junction bases unmatched: 3. The CDR3 spans 15 residues. The CDR3 DNA sequence: TGCGCCAGCAGCTTACAGGGGGCTCCGAACACTGAAGCTTTCTTT. This translates into CASSLQGAPNTEAFF.

This chain joins TRBV9 and TRBJ1-2; D possibly corresponds to TRBD1 (6 bases). Germline V gene lookup returns CDR1 SGDLS and CDR2 YYNGEE. Trimming pared 3 bases from V and 13 bases from J, leaving 19 bases between. This CDR3 comprises 13 residues. CDR3 DNA: TGTGCCAGCAGCGACTGGACAGATGGGCCGGTCACCTTC. This codes for CASSDWTDGPVTF.

The chain recombines TRBV5-1 with TRBJ1-1; 8 bases agree with TRBD1. The CDR3 has 16 residues. Germline values: CDR1 SGHRS, CDR2 YFSETQ. J was trimmed by 2 bases and V by 4 bases; bases with no gene match: 10. The CDR3 DNA is TGCGCCAGCAGCAGCCAAGGGACAGGAAGAAACACTGAAGCTTTCTTT. This encodes CASSSQGTGRNTEAFF.

V gene TRBV6-6 combines with J gene TRBJ2-7; 9 nucleotides agree with TRBD1. Germline V CDR1 and CDR2: MNHNY, SVGAGI (reference sequence). Trimming cost V 2 bases and J 3 bases; bases outside gene matches: 5. The CDR3 contains 15 residues. The CDR3 DNA is TGTGCCAGCAGTTACCCGACAGGGGGAGTCTACGAGCAGTACTTC. Protein product: CASSYPTGGVYEQYF.

In regard to this clone: Additional DNA sequences in this sample encode the identical CDR3. The chain carries TRBV4-3 and TRBJ1-1; no clear D gene. CDR1 is LGHNA, CDR2 YSLEER, per germline. Trimming shortened V by 1 base and J by 1 base, and 7 bases separated the two germline ends. The CDR3 is 14 amino acids. The CDR3 spells CASSQVGRNTEAFF. The CDR3 nucleotides are TGCGCCAGCAGCCAAGTGGGCCGGAACACTGAAGCTTTCTTT.

V usage is TRBV18 and J usage is TRBJ1-2; D is undetermined. The CDR3 contains 13 residues. The germline CDR1 and CDR2 sequences are KGHSH and LQKENI. Trimming left V 3 bases short and J 10 bases short, with 15 bases between. CDR3 sequence reads: CASSPSSESAYTF. The CDR3, as DNA: TGTGCCAGCTCACCTTCGTCAGAAAGTGCCTACACCTTC.

The gene calls are TRBV5-5 and TRBJ1-3; weak D call: TRBD1 (5 bases). This CDR3 has 16 residues. CDR1 is SGHKS and CDR2 is YYEKEE in the germline V gene (reference sequence). Trimming took off 3 bases at V and 3 bases at J, with 16 bases between the two ends. In DNA form, the CDR3 reads TGTGCCAGCAGCTATGGTACTGGGCAGGGTGGAAACACCATATATTTT. It is translated as CASSYGTGQGGNTIYF.

Concerning this clone: Other DNA sequences in the sample encode the same CDR3. V and J are TRBV11-2 and TRBJ2-5, with no clear D. With 4 bases removed from V and 2 bases from J, the gap between germline ends came to 2 bases. The CDR3 is made up of 11 amino acids. Looked up from germline, CDR1 is SGHAT and CDR2 is FQNNGV. This chain's CDR3 is CASSSQETQYF. CDR3 coding DNA: TGTGCCAGCAGCTCGCAAGAGACCCAGTACTTC.

This chain uses TRBV7-2 with TRBJ2-2; TRBD2 matches at 10 bases. The ends lost 8 bases at V and 1 base at J; junction bases unmatched: 4. Germline values: CDR1 SGHTA, CDR2 FQGNSA. There are 15 residues in the CDR3. This CDR3 reads CASRRTSGNTGELFF. The CDR3 region has the DNA TGTGCCAGCCGTCGGACTAGCGGGAACACCGGGGAGCTGTTTTTT. Variable domain in full (rest from reference TRBV7-2 and TRBJ2-2): GAGVSQSPSNKVTEKGKDVELRCDPISGHTALYWYRQSLGQGLEFLIYFQGNSAPDKSGLPSDRFSAERTGGSVSTLTIQRTQQEDSAVYLCASRRTSGNTGELFFGEGSRLTVL.

This clone occurred a few times. The chain combines TRBV5-1 with TRBJ2-1, with D possibly matching TRBD1 (6 bases). Trimming took 1 base from V and 2 from J, leaving 10 bases between them. Germline V CDR1 and CDR2: SGHRS, YFSETQ. The length of the CDR3 is 15 residues. The CDR3 here is CASSLLGGAYNEQFF. The CDR3 nucleotides are TGCGCCAGCAGCTTGTTAGGGGGAGCCTACAATGAGCAGTTCTTC.

On this clone: The same CDR3 also results from other DNA sequences found in this sample. The rearrangement uses TRBV5-1 and TRBJ1-2; possible D gene TRBD1, 6 bases. The germline V gene encodes CDR1 SGHRS and CDR2 YFSETQ. This CDR3 contains 14 residues. Trimming shortened V by 0 bases and J by 2 bases, and 8 bases separated the two germline ends. CDR3 in DNA: TGCGCCAGCAGCTTGGATGGGGGCAACTATGGCTACACCTTC. It specifies CASSLDGGNYGYTF.

The chain has TRBV11-2 and TRBJ2-7; D perhaps matches TRBD1 (5 bases). The ends were cut back, 5 bases at V and 2 bases at J, with 16 bases in the middle. The length of the CDR3 is 15 residues. In germline, CDR1 is SGHAT, CDR2 FQNNGV. The CDR3 nucleotides read TGTGCCAGCAGCCAAGGATTGACAGCTACCTACGAGCAGTACTTC. Its protein product is CASSQGLTATYEQYF.